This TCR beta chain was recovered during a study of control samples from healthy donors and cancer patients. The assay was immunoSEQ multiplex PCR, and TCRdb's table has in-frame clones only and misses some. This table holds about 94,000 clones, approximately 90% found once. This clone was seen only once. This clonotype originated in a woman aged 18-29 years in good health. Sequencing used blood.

CDR3 protein: CASSFIDRGQAFF. DNA of the CDR3: TGTGCCAGCAGTTTTATCGACAGGGGGCAAGCTTTCTTT. The chain employs TRBV6-5 and TRBJ1-1, with 10 bases matching TRBD1. Germline CDR1 MNHEY, CDR2 SVGAGI. The CDR3 is made up of 13 amino acids. Unmatched junction bases numbered 5, after V lost 4 bases and J lost 9 bases.